Listed below are T cell receptor beta chains from one sample, sequenced in a study of OX40 agonist ivuxolimab in advanced cancers. Here immunoSEQ multiplex PCR was the method, and the copy in TCRdb shows in-frame clones only, minus some. This sample has about 48,000 clones; 60% to 85% occur once, and the top ten carry 1.9%. Sequencing was performed on CD4+ or CD8+ T cells sorted from blood, taken in a trial of the OX40 agonist ivuxolimab. These receptors all stem from an adult with an advanced solid tumor such as melanoma, head and neck, liver or kidney cancer. The CDR3 runs from the conserved cysteine through the conserved F or W. A D gene is named only where the DNA matches it firmly. Part of the rows lack a size; the others show once, few, many or a class for expanded clones.

abundance: -
j_gene: TRBJ2-7
d_gene: -
v_gene: TRBV5-1
CDR3nt: TGCGCCAGCAGCTTCGACGGCTACGAGCAGTACTTC
CDR3aa: CASSFDGYEQYF

abundance: -
j_gene: TRBJ2-5
d_gene: -
v_gene: TRBV7-2
CDR3nt: TGTGCCAGCAGCACAGACTCCCGGGGTGAGACCCAGTACTTC
CDR3aa: CASSTDSRGETQYF

abundance: -
j_gene: TRBJ2-5
d_gene: -
v_gene: TRBV7-9
CDR3nt: TGTGCCAGCAGCCGCCCGGGGCGGGAGACCCAGTACTTC
CDR3aa: CASSRPGRETQYF

abundance: -
j_gene: TRBJ1-1
d_gene: -
v_gene: TRBV5-4
CDR3nt: TGTGCCAGCAGCTTGGAGGTGTTCACTGAAGCTTTCTTT
CDR3aa: CASSLEVFTEAFF

abundance: -
j_gene: TRBJ2-2
d_gene: -
v_gene: TRBV10-3
CDR3nt: TGTGCCATTCGGGACCCAAACACCGGGGAGCTGTTTTTT
CDR3aa: CAIRDPNTGELFF

abundance: -
j_gene: TRBJ1-2
d_gene: TRBD1
v_gene: TRBV11-2
CDR3nt: TGTGCCAGCAGCTTTAGGACAGGGGGGTATGGCTACACCTTC
CDR3aa: CASSFRTGGYGYTF

abundance: -
j_gene: TRBJ1-6
d_gene: -
v_gene: TRBV30
CDR3nt: TGTGCCTGGAGTCGAGGGTCTAATTCACCCCTCCACTTT
CDR3aa: CAWSRGSNSPLHF

abundance: -
j_gene: TRBJ1-6
d_gene: -
v_gene: TRBV7-8
CDR3nt: TGTGCCAGCAGCTCTCGGGTTAGTTCACCCCTCCACTTT
CDR3aa: CASSSRVSSPLHF

abundance: few
j_gene: TRBJ1-1
d_gene: TRBD1
v_gene: TRBV30
CDR3nt: TGTGCCACTGACAGGGGAAAGGGCACTGAAGCTTTCTTT
CDR3aa: CATDRGKGTEAFF

abundance: few
j_gene: TRBJ2-1
d_gene: -
v_gene: TRBV5-1
CDR3nt: TGCGCCAGCAGCTTCCGGGACCTCTACAATGAGCAGTTCTTC
CDR3aa: CASSFRDLYNEQFF

abundance: -
j_gene: TRBJ2-3
d_gene: TRBD2
v_gene: TRBV11-3
CDR3nt: TGTGCCAGCAGCCTCGGGACTAGCGGGAGGACAGATACGCAGTATTTT
CDR3aa: CASSLGTSGRTDTQYF

abundance: -
j_gene: TRBJ1-2
d_gene: -
v_gene: TRBV28
CDR3nt: TGTGCCAGCAGTATAAGAGGGGGGAACGGCTACACCTTC
CDR3aa: CASSIRGGNGYTF

abundance: -
j_gene: TRBJ2-1
d_gene: -
v_gene: TRBV27
CDR3nt: TGTGCCAGCAGTTTCGGGGACCACAATGAGCAGTTCTTC
CDR3aa: CASSFGDHNEQFF

abundance: -
j_gene: TRBJ2-3
d_gene: -
v_gene: TRBV7-2
CDR3nt: TGTGCCAGCAGCTTATTTTCGGCGGGCCCCGCTAGACCCCATACGCAGTATTTT
CDR3aa: CASSLFSAGPARPHTQYF

abundance: -
j_gene: TRBJ2-1
d_gene: TRBD1
v_gene: TRBV6-4
CDR3nt: TGTGCCAGCAGGGCACAGGGGTGGGTTGGGGATGAGCAGTTCTTC
CDR3aa: CASRAQGWVGDEQFF

abundance: few
j_gene: TRBJ1-3
d_gene: -
v_gene: TRBV5-6
CDR3nt: TGTGCCAGCAGCTTGGGCTCCACTGGAAACACCATATATTTT
CDR3aa: CASSLGSTGNTIYF

abundance: -
j_gene: TRBJ1-3
d_gene: -
v_gene: TRBV29-1
CDR3nt: TGCAGCGTGCCGGGGTCCGCTGGTTCTGGAAACACCATATATTTT
CDR3aa: CSVPGSAGSGNTIYF

abundance: -
j_gene: TRBJ2-6
d_gene: -
v_gene: TRBV11-3
CDR3nt: TGTGCCAGCAGCTTAGGACAGAATGGGGCCAACGTCCTGACTTTC
CDR3aa: CASSLGQNGANVLTF

abundance: few
j_gene: TRBJ2-1
d_gene: -
v_gene: TRBV5-6
CDR3nt: TGTGCCAGCAGCTTGGCCGGGCAGCCAGGGGTCAATGAGCAGTTCTTC
CDR3aa: CASSLAGQPGVNEQFF

abundance: -
j_gene: TRBJ1-2
d_gene: -
v_gene: TRBV5-5
CDR3nt: TGTGCCAGCAGCTTGGTGTCAGGGACCTGGAATGGCTACACCTTC
CDR3aa: CASSLVSGTWNGYTF

abundance: -
j_gene: TRBJ2-7
d_gene: -
v_gene: TRBV5-4
CDR3nt: TGTGCCAGCAGCTCGCAGGGGTATGAAACCTACGAGCAGTACTTC
CDR3aa: CASSSQGYETYEQYF

abundance: few
j_gene: TRBJ2-5
d_gene: -
v_gene: TRBV6-6
CDR3nt: TGTGCCAGCACCCAAACCCCGGGGTACCAAGAGACCCAGTACTTC
CDR3aa: CASTQTPGYQETQYF

abundance: few
j_gene: TRBJ1-5
d_gene: -
v_gene: TRBV27
CDR3nt: TGTGCCAGCAGTTTAACGGGCAATCAGCCCCAGCATTTT
CDR3aa: CASSLTGNQPQHF

abundance: -
j_gene: TRBJ2-7
d_gene: TRBD1
v_gene: TRBV5-5
CDR3nt: TGTGCCAGCAGCCCGACAGGGGGCTTATACGAGCAGTACTTC
CDR3aa: CASSPTGGLYEQYF

abundance: few
j_gene: TRBJ1-3
d_gene: -
v_gene: TRBV5-4
CDR3nt: TGTGCCAGCAGCCCTTGGAAGGGGAACACCATATATTTT
CDR3aa: CASSPWKGNTIYF

abundance: -
j_gene: TRBJ1-1
d_gene: -
v_gene: TRBV6-4
CDR3nt: TGTGCCAGCAGCGATAAGGACGTGAACACTGAAGCTTTCTTT
CDR3aa: CASSDKDVNTEAFF

abundance: -
j_gene: TRBJ1-2
d_gene: -
v_gene: TRBV23-1
CDR3nt: TGCGCCAGCAGTCAACCGGGCAGGGGCCATGGCTACACCTTC
CDR3aa: CASSQPGRGHGYTF

abundance: -
j_gene: TRBJ1-4
d_gene: -
v_gene: TRBV5-6
CDR3nt: TGTGCCAGCAGCTTGGGACAGCTTAATGAAAAACTGTTTTTT
CDR3aa: CASSLGQLNEKLFF

abundance: -
j_gene: TRBJ2-1
d_gene: -
v_gene: TRBV5-1
CDR3nt: TGCGCCAGCAGCGTACAGGGGACTTACAATGAGCAGTTCTTC
CDR3aa: CASSVQGTYNEQFF

abundance: few
j_gene: TRBJ2-7
d_gene: -
v_gene: TRBV11-3
CDR3nt: TGTGCCAGCAGCCCCGGGACCGCCTACGAGCAGTACTTC
CDR3aa: CASSPGTAYEQYF

abundance: -
j_gene: TRBJ2-2
d_gene: TRBD2
v_gene: TRBV4-3
CDR3nt: TGCGCCAGCAGCCAAGATTGGATAGCGGGCACCGGGGAGCTGTTTTTT
CDR3aa: CASSQDWIAGTGELFF

abundance: few
j_gene: TRBJ2-3
d_gene: TRBD2
v_gene: TRBV14
CDR3nt: TGTGCCAGCAGCCAAGAGGGCATTATAGCGGGGCGACCCACAGATACGCAGTATTTT
CDR3aa: CASSQEGIIAGRPTDTQYF

abundance: few
j_gene: TRBJ1-2
d_gene: TRBD1
v_gene: TRBV5-1
CDR3nt: TGCGCCAGCAGGCTCGACAGGGAGCGGGGCTACACCTTC
CDR3aa: CASRLDRERGYTF

abundance: -
j_gene: TRBJ2-4
d_gene: TRBD1
v_gene: TRBV27
CDR3nt: TGTGCCAGCAGTTCCATCAGGGACAGGGTGCGAAACATTCAGTACTTC
CDR3aa: CASSSIRDRVRNIQYF

abundance: -
j_gene: TRBJ2-1
d_gene: TRBD2
v_gene: TRBV5-1
CDR3nt: TGCGCCAGCAGCTTGCCTAACATTTCGACTAGCGGATCCTACAATGAGCAGTTCTTC
CDR3aa: CASSLPNISTSGSYNEQFF

abundance: -
j_gene: TRBJ2-5
d_gene: -
v_gene: TRBV6-5
CDR3nt: TGTGCCATTGTTTCTCGAGAGTACTTC
CDR3aa: CAIVSREYF

abundance: -
j_gene: TRBJ1-6
d_gene: TRBD1
v_gene: TRBV7-9
CDR3nt: TGTGCCAGCAGCGACGGACAGGGCCTCAATTCACCCCTCCACTTT
CDR3aa: CASSDGQGLNSPLHF

abundance: -
j_gene: TRBJ2-1
d_gene: -
v_gene: TRBV19
CDR3nt: TGTGCCAGTAGTACCACAGGGTTTTCATACAATGAGCAGTTCTTC
CDR3aa: CASSTTGFSYNEQFF

abundance: -
j_gene: TRBJ2-7
d_gene: -
v_gene: TRBV5-1
CDR3nt: TGCGCCAGCAGCTTGCTATCCGCCGGCTACGAGCAGTACTTC
CDR3aa: CASSLLSAGYEQYF

abundance: -
j_gene: TRBJ2-7
d_gene: -
v_gene: TRBV13
CDR3nt: TGTGCCAGCAGCTTAGGGGGCTCCCTCTCCTACGAGCAGTACTTC
CDR3aa: CASSLGGSLSYEQYF

abundance: -
j_gene: TRBJ1-1
d_gene: -
v_gene: TRBV11-2
CDR3nt: TGTGCCAGCAGCCGCCGGGGAGGCGCGTCGGTCAACACTGAAGCTTTCTTT
CDR3aa: CASSRRGGASVNTEAFF